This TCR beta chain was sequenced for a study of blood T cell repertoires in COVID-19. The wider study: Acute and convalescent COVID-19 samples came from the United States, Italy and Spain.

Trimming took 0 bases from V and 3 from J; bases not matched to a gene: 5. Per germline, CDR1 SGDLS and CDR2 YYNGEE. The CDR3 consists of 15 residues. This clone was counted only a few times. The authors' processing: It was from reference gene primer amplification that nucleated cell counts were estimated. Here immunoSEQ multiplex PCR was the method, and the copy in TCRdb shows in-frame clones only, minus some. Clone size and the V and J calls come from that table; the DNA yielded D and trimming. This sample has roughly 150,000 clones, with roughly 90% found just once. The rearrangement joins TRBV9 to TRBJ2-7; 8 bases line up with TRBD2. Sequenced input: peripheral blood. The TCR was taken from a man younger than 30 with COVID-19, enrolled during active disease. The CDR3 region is CASSVDVSGVYEQYF. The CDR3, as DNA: TGTGCCAGCAGCGTAGATGTTAGCGGGGTCTACGAGCAGTACTTC.